Listed below are T cell receptor beta chains from one sample, sequenced in a study of Ad26.COV2.S vaccination and SARS-CoV-2 variants. The data were produced by immunoSEQ multiplex PCR, yet TCRdb's version contains in-frame clones alone and is incomplete. The sample has some 350,000 clones, about 91% seen once. Here the sequenced sample was peripheral blood, taken after recovery from COVID-19. The origin of the receptors is a human donor who had recovered from COVID-19. CDR3s include the opening cysteine and the closing phenylalanine or tryptophan. The D gene is left open where the match is weak. Only part of the rows carry a size: once, few, many, or a class if the clone is expanded.

d_call clone_size j_call v_call cdr3_nt cdr3_aa
. . TRBJ2-1 TRBV7-6 TGTGCCAGCAGCTTGCTGGGCCTGGGCTCCTACAATGAGCAGTTCTTC CASSLLGLGSYNEQFF
TRBD2 . TRBJ2-5 TRBV27 TGTGCCAGCGGCGGGACTAGCCAAGAGACCCAGTACTTC CASGGTSQETQYF
. . TRBJ2-3 TRBV13 TGTGCCAGCACAACGGGAGCGGAACTCACAGATACGCAGTATTTT CASTTGAELTDTQYF
TRBD2 . TRBJ2-7 TRBV19 TGTGCCAGTAGTATAGCCGGGGGGGGCCCCTACGAGCAGTACTTC CASSIAGGGPYEQYF
. . TRBJ2-1 TRBV3-1/TRBV3-2 TGTGCCAGCAGCCAACAGGGCACCATAGGGGAGCAGTTCTTC CASSQQGTIGEQFF
TRBD1 once TRBJ1-4 TRBV6-2/TRBV6-3 TGTGCCAGCACTTATTCAGGGGGCCGTAATGAAAAACTGTTTTTT CASTYSGGRNEKLFF
TRBD2 . TRBJ2-3 TRBV3-1/TRBV3-2 TGTGCCAGCAGACGCAGCCTGGCGGGGGGGGCAGATACGCAGTATTTT CASRRSLAGGADTQYF
TRBD2 . TRBJ2-1 TRBV4-3 TGCGCCAGCAGCCAAGGCGGAAGCGGGGGCGATGAGCAGTTCTTC CASSQGGSGGDEQFF
. . TRBJ2-2 TRBV6-5 TGTGCCAGCAGTTACTCAATCCAGGGGGGCACCGGGGAGCTGTTTTTT CASSYSIQGGTGELFF
. . TRBJ2-1 TRBV2 TGTGCCAGCCTACGAGCCGGTGGGACGTCTTACAATGAGCAGTTCTTC CASLRAGGTSYNEQFF
TRBD2 . TRBJ2-1 TRBV29-1 TGCAGCGGTATAGCGGGGGGTCTTGGGGAGCAGTTCTTC CSGIAGGLGEQFF
TRBD1 . TRBJ1-1 TRBV19 TGTGCCAGTAGTACCATCCGGGACAGGGGCACTGAAGCTTTCTTT CASSTIRDRGTEAFF
. . TRBJ2-1 TRBV19 TGTGCCAGTAGTACCCGCCACAGGACCGACAATGAGCAGTTCTTC CASSTRHRTDNEQFF
TRBD1 few TRBJ1-1 TRBV6-5 TGTGCCAGCAGGGACAGGGGGAACACTGAAGCTTTCTTT CASRDRGNTEAFF
. . TRBJ2-7 TRBV5-4 TGTGCCAGCAGCCCCGGCAGAGGGGGATACGAGCAGTACTTC CASSPGRGGYEQYF
TRBD1 . TRBJ1-5 TRBV18 TGTGCCAGCTCACCTGGGACAGGCGTCAATCAGCCCCAGCATTTT CASSPGTGVNQPQHF
. . TRBJ1-2 TRBV2 TGTGCCAGCAGTATAGGGACCCTGTATGGCTACACCTTC CASSIGTLYGYTF